Below are 3 T cell receptor beta chains sequenced from a single sample in a study of brain T cells in children with intractable seizures. Sequencing used immunoSEQ multiplex PCR; TCRdb keeps in-frame clones, though not all of them. The sample lists about 76,000 clones, just over 90% occurring once. The sequenced sample was peripheral blood, obtained at surgery. The receptor source for this set is a boy less than two years old with tuberous sclerosis and intractable seizures.

The V gene is TRBV30, the J gene TRBJ1-3; D is uncertain. Germline CDR1 and CDR2: GTSNPN and SVGIG (reference sequence). The CDR3 is made up of 15 amino acids. Deletions cut 0 bases from V and 4 bases from J, with 13 bases between. The CDR3 here is CAWSVGSGLGNTIYF. Written as DNA, the CDR3 is TGTGCCTGGAGTGTGGGCAGCGGGCTCGGAAACACCATATATTTT.

This chain connects TRBV7-9 to TRBJ2-3, with D perhaps TRBD1 or TRBD2 (5 bases each). The CDR3 is 17 residues long. Germline assignment: CDR1 SEHNR and CDR2 FQNEAQ (reference sequence). V lost 0 bases and J 4 bases, leaving 17 bases between the germline ends. CDR3 coding DNA: TGTGCCAGCAGCTTAGCAAGTGGAGTATTGGGGGCAGATACGCAGTATTTT. This codes for CASSLASGVLGADTQYF.

The chain is built from TRBV12-5 and TRBJ1-5, with D tentatively TRBD1 (5 bases). The CDR3 is made up of 13 amino acids. V was cut by 7 bases and J by 4 bases, with 11 bases left in between. Per germline, CDR1 LGHNT and CDR2 FRNRAP. The CDR3: CASAAGENQPQHF. Here the CDR3 DNA reads TGTGCTAGTGCGGCGGGGGAAAATCAGCCCCAGCATTTT.